The 20 T cell receptor beta chains below all came from one sample that was sequenced in a study of shared clonotypes between healthy human individuals. Assay: immunoSEQ multiplex PCR; the TCRdb copy retains only in-frame clones and omits some. The table shows a few hundred thousand clones, with 70% to 80% occurring only once. Sequencing was carried out using PBMCs. These receptors were taken from a woman aged 40 to 50 in good health. Some clones in this sample may be carry-over from other donors' samples.

CDR3 amino acids: CATSRDTGHTDTQYF. Here the CDR3 DNA reads TGTGCCACCAGCAGAGATACAGGGCATACAGATACGCAGTATTTT. The V call is TRBV15, the J call TRBJ2-3; a possible D gene is TRBD1 (6 bases). The CDR3 runs 15 residues. V was clipped by 0 bases and J by 3 bases, with 10 bases between them. Germline V CDR1 and CDR2: LNHNV, YYDKDF (reference sequence).

The chain uses TRBV19 and TRBJ2-7; TRBD2 matches at 9 bases. V lost 3 bases, J lost 2 bases, and 2 bases stayed unmatched. Germline V gene sequence: CDR1 LNHDA, CDR2 SQIVND (reference sequence). The CDR3 consists of 14 residues. This CDR3 reads CASSMAGGPYEQYF. As DNA, the CDR3 is TGTGCCAGTAGTATGGCGGGAGGGCCCTACGAGCAGTACTTC. Complete variable domain (other parts from reference TRBV19 and TRBJ2-7): DGGITQSPKYLFRKEGQNVTLSCEQNLNHDAMYWYRQDPGQGLRLIYYSQIVNDFQKGDIAEGYSVSREKKESFPLTVTSAQKNPTAFYLCASSMAGGPYEQYFGPGTRLTVT.

The chain recombines TRBV9 with TRBJ2-7; 12 nucleotides match TRBD2. J gave up 4 bases and V 4 bases, and 9 bases lay outside the gene matches. The CDR3 consists of 16 residues. Germline V gene data show CDR1 as SGDLS and CDR2 as YYNGEE. In DNA form, the CDR3 reads TGTGCCAGCAGCTCAACCTCCGGGACTAGCGGGTACGAGCAGTACTTC. Amino acids: CASSSTSGTSGYEQYF.

This clone has only one observation. This chain links TRBV7-9 with TRBJ2-7, with D perhaps given as TRBD1 or TRBD2 (5 bases each). The CDR3 covers 14 residues. Trimming took 5 bases from V and 1 from J, leaving 12 bases between them. Germline V gives CDR1 SEHNR, CDR2 FQNEAQ (reference sequence). The CDR3 loop is CASSPVGRSYEQYF. CDR3 sequence (DNA): TGTGCCAGCAGCCCCGTGGGACGTTCCTACGAGCAGTACTTC.

J is TRBJ2-5 and V is TRBV6-4, with no clear D. The CDR3 is 15 amino acids. Trimming shortened V by 0 bases and J by 1 base, and 9 bases separated the two germline ends. CDR1 is MRHNA and CDR2 is SNTAGT in the germline V gene. The chain's CDR3 is CASSDSKTLQETQYF. The CDR3 bases are TGTGCCAGCAGTGACTCGAAAACACTCCAAGAGACCCAGTACTTC.

This clone was detected once. The V gene is TRBV2, the J gene TRBJ2-3, with 7 bases lining up with TRBD2. The CDR3 has 13 amino acids. Germline V gene lookup returns CDR1 SNHLY and CDR2 FYNNEI. Trimming at V came to 7 bases and at J to 3 bases, leaving 4 bases not matched to a gene. The CDR3 region is CASMGGRTDTQYF. The CDR3 nucleotides are TGTGCCAGCATGGGCGGGAGAACAGATACGCAGTATTTT.

This clone occurred many times. The gene calls are TRBV4-1 and TRBJ2-7; perhaps TRBD1 as D (6 bases). The CDR3 length is 16 residues. The germline CDR1 and CDR2 sequences are MGHRA and YSYEKL. V was cut by 4 bases and J by 0 bases, with 16 bases left in between. The CDR3 loop is CASSRDRQVPSYEQYF. As DNA, the CDR3 is TGCGCCAGCAGCCGGGACCGACAGGTACCCTCCTACGAGCAGTACTTC.

This chain connects TRBV5-4 to TRBJ1-2, with a tentative D call TRBD1 (5 bases). CDR1 and CDR2 from the germline V gene are SGHNT and YYREEE (reference sequence). V shed 0 bases and J shed 4 bases, with 10 bases lying between them. The CDR3 totals 14 residues. CDR3 sequence: CASSLDSGTYGYTF. The CDR3 DNA reads TGTGCCAGCAGCTTGGATTCGGGGACCTATGGCTACACCTTC.

The chain employs TRBV14 and TRBJ2-2; D might be TRBD1 or TRBD2, each matching 5 bases. The germline CDR1 and CDR2 sequences are SGHDN and FVKESK. Trimming took 5 bases from V and 8 from J, leaving 15 bases between them. The CDR3 sequence is 14 residues long. The CDR3 DNA is TGTGCCAGCAGCATCTCAAGAGGGGCTGGGGAGCTGTTTTTT. Amino acids: CASSISRGAGELFF.

The chain is built from TRBV13 and TRBJ2-7; no clear D gene. V lost 3 bases, J lost 2 bases, and 8 bases lay in between. CDR3 length: 13 residues. The V gene's germline CDR1 is PRHDT and CDR2 FYEKMQ (reference sequence). The CDR3 here is CASSFYGAYEQYF. The CDR3 nucleotides read TGTGCCAGCAGCTTTTACGGAGCCTACGAGCAGTACTTC.

The genes are TRBV25-1 and TRBJ2-7, with 9 positions matching TRBD2. Trimming took 4 bases from V and 3 from J; bases not matched to a gene: 7. The germline CDR1 and CDR2 sequences are MGHDK and SYGVNS. The CDR3 has 15 amino acids. This chain's CDR3 is CASSGNSGSGYEQYF. The CDR3 region has the DNA TGTGCCAGCAGTGGAAATAGCGGGAGCGGCTACGAGCAGTACTTC.

This clone was picked up one time. The chain employs TRBV11-3 and TRBJ2-7; D ambiguous. This CDR3 has 13 residues. The V gene's germline CDR1 is SGHNT and CDR2 YENEEA. V was cut by 5 bases and J by 0 bases, with 8 bases left in between. CDR3 nucleotides: TGTGCCAGCAGCCCCTCAAACTCCTACGAGCAGTACTTC. It translates to CASSPSNSYEQYF. Using reference TRBV11-3 and TRBJ2-7 for the parts outside the CDR3, the full variable domain is EAGVVQSPRYKIIEKKQPVAFWCNPISGHNTLYWYLQNLGQGPELLIRYENEEAVDDSQLPKDRFSAERLKGVDSTLKIQPAELGDSAVYLCASSPSNSYEQYFGPGTRLTVT.

This clone has more than one count but fewer than ten. The rearrangement links TRBV5-1 to TRBJ1-1; no definite D call. The CDR3 consists of 15 residues. The germline V gene encodes CDR1 SGHRS and CDR2 YFSETQ. The V end lost 0 bases, the J end lost 1 base, and 10 bases lay between the germline ends. CDR3 residues: CASSLDGRWNTEAFF. DNA of the CDR3: TGCGCCAGCAGCTTGGACGGACGCTGGAACACTGAAGCTTTCTTT.

On this clone itself: A much larger clonotype is one base distant, so this may be a read error. The chain joins TRBV19 to TRBJ2-3; weak D call: TRBD2 (5 bases). Germline loops: CDR1 LNHDA, CDR2 SQIVND (reference sequence). The V gene lost 7 bases and the J gene lost 0 bases, with 14 bases spanning the gap. The CDR3 is 15 amino acids. Here the CDR3 DNA reads TGTGCCAGTACCCCGAGAGGGCCAAGCACAGATACGCAGTATTTT. Translation: CASTPRGPSTDTQYF.

This chain links TRBV6-5 with TRBJ2-1; possibly TRBD2 for D (6 bases). Trimming removed 6 bases at V and 8 bases at J, with 17 bases between. The CDR3 runs to 14 residues. Germline CDR1 reads MNHEY; CDR2 reads SVGAGI. Written as DNA, the CDR3 is TGTGCCAGCAGCCGACTAGGGGCCAAGGATGAGCAGTTCTTC. Translation gives CASSRLGAKDEQFF.

Many counts were recorded for this clone. The chain links TRBV5-4 to TRBJ2-7, with 13 bases identical to TRBD2. Trimming removed 4 bases from V and 7 bases from J; junction bases left unmatched: 8. Germline V gene lookup returns CDR1 SGHNT and CDR2 YYREEE (reference sequence). This CDR3 is 15 amino acids long. The CDR3 region has the DNA TGTGCCAGCAGCCAAGGGACTAGCGGGATGAAAGAGCAGTACTTC. Translating it yields CASSQGTSGMKEQYF. Looking up the rest from reference TRBV5-4 and TRBJ2-7 gives the full variable domain: ETGVTQSPTHLIKTRGQQVTLRCSSQSGHNTVSWYQQALGQGPQFIFQYYREEENGRGNFPPRFSGLQFPNYSSELNVNALELDDSALYLCASSQGTSGMKEQYFGPGTRLTVT.

This clone showed up just a few times. This sample also contains other DNA sequences that code for the same CDR3. V usage is TRBV7-2 and J usage is TRBJ2-2; D gene uncertain. Germline V gives CDR1 SGHTA, CDR2 FQGNSA. V shed 5 bases and J shed 1 base, with 11 bases lying between them. The CDR3 sequence is 15 residues long. The DNA of the CDR3 is TGTGCCAGCAGCCCCCGGACGGGGAACACCGGGGAGCTGTTTTTT. The encoded protein is CASSPRTGNTGELFF.

V and J are TRBV9 and TRBJ2-7; 7 nucleotides align to TRBD1. V lost 0 bases and J lost 3; bases outside the gene matches: 9. CDR1 is SGDLS and CDR2 is YYNGEE in the germline V gene. This CDR3 spans 16 amino acids. In DNA, the CDR3 is TGTGCCAGCAGCGTAGAATCCGGGACAGAAATCTACGAGCAGTACTTC. It translates to CASSVESGTEIYEQYF.

The chain links TRBV6-1 to TRBJ1-2, with a possible D match to TRBD1 (6 bases). The CDR3 has 19 residues. Trimming shortened V by 2 bases and J by 4 bases, and 26 bases separated the two germline ends. Germline CDR1 and CDR2: MNHNS and SASEGT. In nucleotides, the CDR3 is TGTGCCAGCAGTGAATACCCCCGAATTCTCACAGGGAAAGGCTATGGCTACACCTTC. Its protein product is CASSEYPRILTGKGYGYTF.

The V gene is TRBV28, the J gene TRBJ2-2; 8 positions match TRBD2. After removal of 7 bases from V and 2 bases from J, the junction contained 6 bases not matched to a gene. The CDR3 is made up of 15 amino acids. CDR1 and CDR2 from the germline V gene are MDHEN and SYDVKM. The CDR3 sequence: CASTTGLGNTGELFF. As DNA, the CDR3 is TGTGCCAGCACCACGGGACTAGGTAACACCGGGGAGCTGTTTTTT.